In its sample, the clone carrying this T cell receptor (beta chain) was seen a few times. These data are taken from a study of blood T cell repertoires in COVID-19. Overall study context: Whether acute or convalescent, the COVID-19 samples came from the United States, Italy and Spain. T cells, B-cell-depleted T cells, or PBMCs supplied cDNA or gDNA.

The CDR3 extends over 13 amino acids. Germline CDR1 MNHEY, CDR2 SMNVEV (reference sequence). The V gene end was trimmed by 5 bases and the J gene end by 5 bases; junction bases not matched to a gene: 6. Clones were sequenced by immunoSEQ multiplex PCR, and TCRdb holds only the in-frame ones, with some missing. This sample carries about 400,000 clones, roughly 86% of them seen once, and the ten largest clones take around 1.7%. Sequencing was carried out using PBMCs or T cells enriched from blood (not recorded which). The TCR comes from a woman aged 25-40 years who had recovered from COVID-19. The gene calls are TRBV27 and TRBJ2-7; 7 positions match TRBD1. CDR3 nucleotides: TGTGCCAGCAGTCTTCTCACAGGGGACGAGCAGTACTTC. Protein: CASSLLTGDEQYF.